The next 7 T cell receptor beta chains were all read from a single sample in a study of vaccination and CD4 T cells after COVID-19. These TCRs are of unknown antigen specificity. The treatment: roughly 10-day PBMC culture with coronavirus spike peptide pools or control peptides (ViraFEST assay). During the years 2011-2018, before the COVID-19 pandemic, the unexposed donor's CD4+ T cells were collected. The assay that was used to sequence DNA from cultured CD4+ T cells was the Oncomine TCR Beta short-read assay. TCRdb re-derived calls from the PCR reads in MiXCR, one entry per CDR3 protein. Seen here are roughly 1,300 distinct CDR3 sequences, about 12% observed once, and the top ten hold approximately 10%. Sequencing input: CD4+ T cells from blood, cultured in vitro. These receptors were obtained from a human donor in good health.

This clonotype was observed a handful of times. The chain links TRBV5-6 to TRBJ2-7, with 9 bases fitting TRBD1. CDR1 and CDR2 from the germline V gene are SGHDT and YYEEEE. The CDR3 is made up of 16 amino acids. With V trimmed by 4 bases and J by 4 bases, 12 bases remained unmatched. CDR3 loop: CASSLFEGQGGYEQYF. CDR3 in DNA: TGTGCCAGCAGCCTCTTTGAGGGACAGGGAGGATACGAGCAGTACTTC.

Relative to its sample, this clonotype is large. The chain is built from TRBV20-1 and TRBJ2-3; a possible D gene is TRBD1 (7 bases). The V end lost 1 base, the J end lost 3 bases, and 20 bases lay between the germline ends. The CDR3 has 17 residues. Germline V gives CDR1 DFQATT, CDR2 SNEGSKA (reference sequence). As DNA, the CDR3 is TGCAGTGCTAGAGCCGCAGGGGGGACAAGTATTACAGATACGCAGTATTTT. It translates to CSARAAGGTSITDTQYF.

In this sample, this clonotype is medium-sized. This chain links TRBV29-1 with TRBJ2-2; D gene unclear. Trimming shortened V by 6 bases and J by 0 bases, and 8 bases separated the two germline ends. The CDR3 extends over 13 amino acids. CDR1 and CDR2 from the germline V gene are SQVTM and ANQGSEA. The CDR3 DNA reads TGCAGCGTCAGGTACCCGAACACCGGGGAGCTGTTTTTT. It specifies CSVRYPNTGELFF.

Notes on this clonotype: Its ends do not fully match the called genes, so a read error is possible. The genes are TRBV18 and TRBJ2-5, with D tentatively TRBD1 (7 bases). The CDR3 covers 18 residues. In germline, CDR1 is KGHSH, CDR2 LQKENI. As DNA, the CDR3 is TGTGTCAGCTCAAGATCCCCGTCGGCAGGGGGAGGTTGGGAGACCCAGTACTTC. Its translation: CVSSRSPSAGGGWETQYF. The variable domain in full, completed from reference TRBV18 and TRBJ2-5, reads NAGVMQNPRHLVRRRGQEARLRCSPMKGHSHVYWYRQLPEEGLKFMVYLQKENIIDESGMPKERFSAEFPKEGPSILRIQQVVRGDSAAYFCVSSRSPSAGGGWETQYFGPGTRLLVL.

The genes are TRBV11-2 and TRBJ1-1, with D maybe TRBD1 (6 bases). Trimming cost V 2 bases and J 10 bases, with 23 bases left between them. This CDR3 region has 16 residues. Germline V gene sequence: CDR1 SGHAT, CDR2 FQNNGV. CDR3 sequence reads: CASSLSVSLQGQGAFF. For the CDR3, the DNA is TGTGCCAGCAGCTTATCGGTCAGTCTTCAGGGGCAGGGAGCTTTCTTT.

This clonotype has a handful of counts. The chain joins TRBV5-1 to TRBJ2-7; D is possibly TRBD2 (5 bases). From germline, CDR1 is SGHRS and CDR2 YFSETQ. Trimming cost V 4 bases and J 3 bases, with 20 bases left between them. CDR3 length equals 16 residues. CDR3 bases: TGCGCCAGCAGCCCTTCACTAGTTCCGGAAATCTACGAGCAGTACTTC. Translated: CASSPSLVPEIYEQYF.

The rearrangement links TRBV12-3 or TRBV12-4 to TRBJ2-7, with D uncertain. The CDR3 has 14 residues. V was clipped by 5 bases and J by 0 bases, with 11 bases between them. The CDR3 DNA follows: TGTGCCAGCAGTCCCCAGGCTGCCTCCTACGAGCAGTACTTC. This codes for CASSPQAASYEQYF.